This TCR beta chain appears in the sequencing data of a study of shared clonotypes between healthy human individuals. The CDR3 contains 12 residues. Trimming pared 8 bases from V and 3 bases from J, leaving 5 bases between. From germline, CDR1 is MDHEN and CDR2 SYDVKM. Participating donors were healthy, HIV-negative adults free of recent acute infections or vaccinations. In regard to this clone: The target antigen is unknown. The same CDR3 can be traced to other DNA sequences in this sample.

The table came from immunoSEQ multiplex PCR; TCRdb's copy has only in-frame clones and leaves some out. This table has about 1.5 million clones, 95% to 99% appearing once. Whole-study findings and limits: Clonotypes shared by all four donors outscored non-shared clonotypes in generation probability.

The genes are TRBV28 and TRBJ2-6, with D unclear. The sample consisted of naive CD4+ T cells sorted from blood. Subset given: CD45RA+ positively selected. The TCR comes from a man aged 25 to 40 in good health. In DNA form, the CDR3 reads TGTGCCAGCCTTGGTGGGGCCAACGTCCTGACTTTC. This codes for CASLGGANVLTF.